The 7 T cell receptor beta chains in this list originate from one sample, sequenced in a study of blood T cell repertoires in COVID-19. Assay: immunoSEQ multiplex PCR; the TCRdb copy retains only in-frame clones and omits some. The sample shows some 240,000 clones, approximately 80% of them seen only once. Sequencing was performed on peripheral blood. The receptors were gathered from a middle-aged woman who had recovered from COVID-19.

Only a few counts were recorded for this clone. The rearrangement joins TRBV29-1 to TRBJ2-1, with 10 bases identical to TRBD1. The CDR3 covers 13 residues. Germline lookup yields CDR1 SQVTM and CDR2 ANQGSEA. V gave up 6 bases and J gave up 9 bases; unmatched junction bases: 8. CDR3 nucleotide sequence: TGCAGCGTGGACAGGGGGATTGGAATTGAGCAGTTCTTC. Its translation: CSVDRGIGIEQFF.

The CDR3 DNA reads as TGTGCCAGCGGCCGGGAGGGAGGCTACACCTTC. Translated, it gives CASGREGGYTF. The chain recombines TRBV28 with TRBJ1-2; D remains unclear. The CDR3 runs to 11 residues. Deletions cut 8 bases from V and 8 bases from J, with 12 bases between. Germline V gene sequence: CDR1 MDHEN, CDR2 SYDVKM.

This clone was observed a single time. J is TRBJ1-4 and V is TRBV28, with a tentative D call TRBD1 (6 bases). Germline V gene sequence: CDR1 MDHEN, CDR2 SYDVKM. This CDR3 is built from 15 residues. V lost 6 bases to trimming and J lost 7 bases, with 18 bases between them. The CDR3 DNA reads as TGTGCCAGCAGCCGGACAGCCTACAAACTTGAAAAACTGTTTTTT. This sequence encodes CASSRTAYKLEKLFF.

V and J are TRBV9 and TRBJ2-3; 10 nucleotides align to TRBD2. The CDR3 length is 16 residues. Germline loops: CDR1 SGDLS, CDR2 YYNGEE. With V trimmed by 0 bases and J by 1 base, 2 bases remained unmatched. The CDR3 DNA reads as TGTGCCAGCAGCGTAGTGCTAGCGGGGGGCACAGATACGCAGTATTTT. Its protein is CASSVVLAGGTDTQYF.

V usage is TRBV6-5 and J usage is TRBJ2-7; D may be TRBD1 (6 bases). The CDR3 loop spans 16 amino acids. The V gene's germline CDR1 is MNHEY and CDR2 SVGAGI. V dropped 0 bases and J dropped 6 bases, with 18 bases sitting between them. CDR3 sequence (DNA): TGTGCCAGCAGTTACTCAACAGGGCAGGGAGAGGCCGAGCAGTACTTC. Its protein is CASSYSTGQGEAEQYF.

V gene TRBV5-1 combines with J gene TRBJ2-5, with 10 bases aligning to TRBD2. The CDR3 loop spans 14 amino acids. Germline lookup yields CDR1 SGHRS and CDR2 YFSETQ. After removal of 3 bases from V and 7 bases from J, the junction contained 6 bases not matched to a gene. The CDR3 loop is CASSWDSGGTTQYF. CDR3 nucleotide sequence: TGCGCCAGCAGCTGGGATAGCGGGGGGACGACCCAGTACTTC.

This rearrangement joins TRBV3-1 (or the pseudogene TRBV3-2) to TRBJ2-5; no clear D. V lost 3 bases, J lost 2 bases, and 10 bases lay in between. Germline CDR1 LGHDT, CDR2 YNNKEL (reference sequence). The CDR3 is 14 amino acids. CDR3 DNA: TGTGCCAGCAGCCACTCGGTCGATCAAGAGACCCAGTACTTC. This sequence encodes CASSHSVDQETQYF.